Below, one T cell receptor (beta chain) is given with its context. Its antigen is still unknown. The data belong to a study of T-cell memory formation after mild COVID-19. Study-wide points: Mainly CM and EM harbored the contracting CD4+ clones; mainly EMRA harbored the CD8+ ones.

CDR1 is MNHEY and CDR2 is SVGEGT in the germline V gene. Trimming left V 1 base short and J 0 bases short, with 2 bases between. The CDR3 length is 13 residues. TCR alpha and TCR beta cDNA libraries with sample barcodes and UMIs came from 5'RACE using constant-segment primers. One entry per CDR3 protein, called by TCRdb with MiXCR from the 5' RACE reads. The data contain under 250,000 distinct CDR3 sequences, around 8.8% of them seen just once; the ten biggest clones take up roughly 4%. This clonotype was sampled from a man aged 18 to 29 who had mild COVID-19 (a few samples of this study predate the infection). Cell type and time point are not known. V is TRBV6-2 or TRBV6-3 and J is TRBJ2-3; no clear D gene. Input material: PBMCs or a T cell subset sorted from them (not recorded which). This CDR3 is CASSYWSTDTQYF. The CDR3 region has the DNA TGTGCCAGCAGTTACTGGAGCACAGATACGCAGTATTTT.